This TCR beta chain was found in a study of Ad26.COV2.S vaccination and SARS-CoV-2 variants. General study points: The TCR breadth and depth analyses may have understated or missed part of the total T cell responses.

The data were produced by immunoSEQ multiplex PCR, yet TCRdb's version contains in-frame clones alone and is incomplete. The sample holds some 300,000 clones; approximately 80% are singletons and the top ten take around 2.2%. Sample treatment: approximately 18 received Ad26.COV2.S at low or high dose, single or two shots; roughly 5 received placebo; per-sample allocation not given. Specimen acquisition occurred on day 63 following the initial vaccine or placebo injection. Comment on this clone: Antigen unknown.

The CDR3 runs to 14 residues. Germline CDR1 reads MDHEN; CDR2 reads SYDVKM. The V end was cut by 10 bases, the J end by 1 base, with 13 bases between. This receptor was obtained from a person aged 18-60 years who received the Ad26.COV2.S COVID-19 vaccine or a placebo. The rearrangement links TRBV28 to TRBJ2-2; D remains unclear. The sample was peripheral blood, taken in a trial of Ad26.COV2.S vaccine versus placebo. The CDR3 DNA reads as TGTGCCACCATCGACCGTGGGAACACCGGGGAGCTGTTTTTT. This translates into CATIDRGNTGELFF. Complete variable domain (other parts from reference TRBV28 and TRBJ2-2): DVKVTQSSRYLVKRTGEKVFLECVQDMDHENMFWYRQDPGLGLRLIYFSYDVKMKEKGDIPEGYSVSREKKERFSLILESASTNQTSMYLCATIDRGNTGELFFGEGSRLTVL.